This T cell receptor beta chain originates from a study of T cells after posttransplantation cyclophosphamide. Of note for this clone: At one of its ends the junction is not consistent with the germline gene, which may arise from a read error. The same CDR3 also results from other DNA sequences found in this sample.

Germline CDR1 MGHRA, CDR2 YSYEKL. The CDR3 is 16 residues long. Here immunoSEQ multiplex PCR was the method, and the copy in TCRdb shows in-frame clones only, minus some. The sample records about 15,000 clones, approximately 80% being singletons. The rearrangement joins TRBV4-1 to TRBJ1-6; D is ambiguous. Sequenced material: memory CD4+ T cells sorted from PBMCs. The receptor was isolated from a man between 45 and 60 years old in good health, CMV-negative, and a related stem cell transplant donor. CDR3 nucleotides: TGCGCCAGCAGCCAAGAATTACGGGTCTATAATTCCCCCCTCCACTTT. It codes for CASSQELRVYNSPLHF.